This paragraph covers one TCR beta chain sequence. There are many counts of this clonotype. No cognate antigen has been identified for it. Base qualities are not at hand, and no much larger clone is one base apart. The sample is drawn from a study of regulatory T cells in long-lasting Graves disease (dated by TCRdb to 2020 to 2022). For the wider study: Patients with newly diagnosed Graves' disease had been on antithyroid drugs for under 3 months. The study was conducted in China and was registered as a clinical trial. Persistent Graves' disease patients were compared with newly diagnosed Graves' disease patients by peripheral blood TCR sequencing and RNA sequencing. A total of around 35 samples underwent TCR sequencing, from some 13 patients with persistent Graves' disease and approximately 20 patients with newly diagnosed Graves' disease. Summary of the overall study and its limitations: Persistent disease showed preferential use of TRBV28, TRBJ1-2 and TRBJ2-5, whereas newly diagnosed disease favored TRBV20-1 and TRBJ2-1. The authors acknowledged the small sample size as a limitation that may reduce accuracy. Persistent Graves' disease patients showed lower TCR Shannon entropy and fewer highly expanded clones than newly diagnosed patients, suggesting clonal expansion. Persistent patients shared more public clonotypes among themselves (around 3,000) than newly diagnosed patients did (approximately 970). Peripheral blood alone was examined, since thyroid tissue, which constituted the primary lesion, could not be accessed. Sequencing and analysis were restricted to the TCR beta chain.

The method behind the library was multiplex PCR. Sequencing instrument: Illumina HiSeq 4000. CDR3 regions were amplified by Arm-PCR with iRepertoire HTBI primers to construct TCR beta libraries. Gel purification was performed on PCR products prior to sequencing. Regarding the original processing steps: Gene usage analysis of CDR3 amino acid clonotypes relied on the 55 to 80 TRBV and 13 to 15 TRBJ segments identified across samples. COPE and FqMerger were used to merge filtered high-quality paired reads into contigs. BLAST was used to align contigs to IMGT TRBV, TRBD and TRBJ reference genes, and CDR3 was defined according to IMGT. Clonotypes above 0.1% frequency were classified as highly expanded clones. Shannon entropy was used to measure repertoire diversity, and the Gini coefficient was used to measure V-J evenness. Clonotypes shared by more than one individual were considered public. TCRdb's own reprocessing of the public reads used fastp at Q25 and MiXCR and kept productive beta chains. Entries are consolidated by CDR3 protein sequence, retaining the most common genes and DNA. TCRdb, not the authors, supplied the V and J calls. The sample table shows a few hundred thousand distinct CDR3 sequences, and about 10% are seen once. 15% to 20% of the sample is taken by the ten largest.

The germline V gene (reference sequence) yields GTSNPN for CDR1 and SVGIG for CDR2. The CDR3 measures 13 amino acids from cysteine to phenylalanine. The retained sequence is limited to the CDR3, 39 bases, with the frame set at the first base. V lost 8 bases and J lost 1 base; the stretch between them is 14 bases long. The label giving this sample's time point can be read as: newly diagnosed GD, antithyroid drugs for less than 3 months. For both TCR sequencing and RNA sequencing, RNA was extracted from PBMCs using TRIzol. The diagnosis of Graves' disease followed American Thyroid Association guidelines. Recruitment of patients was carried out at an endocrinology department in Xi'an, China. From each patient, approximately 10 milliliters of peripheral blood was collected into an EDTA anticoagulant tube. Ficoll Paque Plus density gradient separation was used to isolate PBMCs, and no further T cell sorting was done. An Agilent 2100 Bioanalyzer and agarose gel were used to check RNA quality, and a NanoDrop 2000 was used to measure RNA concentration.

The data were also submitted as part of a second study, on T cells in Graves' hyperthyroidism and ophthalmopathy. The second publication reports: Graves' hyperthyroidism was defined as stable when no progression to ophthalmopathy occurred over 18 months of follow-up. Hyperthyroidism patients were newly diagnosed, had a disease duration of under 2 months, and were aged 18 to 65 years. Any patient with an uncontrolled infection, another autoimmune disease, pregnancy or lactation was excluded. Diagnoses were based on clinical symptoms, serum thyroxine and TRAb, thyroid ultrasound and orbital computed tomography. For the first round of RT-PCR on the TCR CDR3, the HTBI primer set was used together with the Qiagen OneStep RT-PCR kit. Most expanded thyroid clonotypes (frequency above 0.001) were also found in blood, which suggests that blood repertoires may mirror thyroid immune responses. In cross-validation, a model built on a 13 V-J signature told ophthalmopathy apart from stable hyperthyroidism with just under 90% sensitivity and about 81% specificity, and in testing the same model reached 80%/75%. In validation, the model predicted progression to ophthalmopathy with just under 71% sensitivity and roughly 72% specificity, a median of 6.5 months before onset. To identify distinguishing TCR V-J signatures, a discovery cohort of 100 patients was used, comprising 40 to 45 with Graves' ophthalmopathy and approximately 57 with stable Graves' hyperthyroidism. An independent validation cohort of 18 to 20 hyperthyroidism patients and more than 15 patients who later progressed to ophthalmopathy tested prospective prediction of ophthalmopathy. The 100 or so discovery patients were randomly divided into training and test sets at a 7:3 ratio. In addition, the study compared T-cell repertoires in thyroid tissue and in blood from six Graves' hyperthyroidism patients. After blood sampling, hyperthyroidism patients were treated with methimazole at a starting dose of 30 mg daily, and ophthalmopathy patients were treated with high-dose intravenous methylprednisolone. A second multiplex PCR round built the libraries, followed by size selection and purification. Libraries were sequenced paired-end with 100 bp reads on an Illumina HiSeq2000. SOAPnuke was used to process the raw data, removing reads that contained adapters or uncalled bases, had a mean Phred below 15, or lacked an exact match to the constant primer or identifier. COPE v1.2.5 was used to merge the high-quality paired reads, and each unique nucleotide sequence was defined as a clonotype. MiTCR v1.1 was used to align the clonotypes against IMGT TRBV, TRBD and TRBJ reference segments. The analysis included only V-J combinations with a frequency above 0.0001, which together covered about 99% of the repertoires. The TCS score was defined as the ratio of F50 (clonal expansion) to E x V (chaos), calculated using BLOSUM62-based TCRdist between CDR3 peptides within each V-J. Welch's t-statistics and random forest reduced roughly 530 V-J features to 13, which were used in a naive Bayes classifier (R e1071). No statistical method was used to fix the sample size in advance, and group allocation was not hidden from the investigators. The paper reports TCR Vbeta CDR3 sequencing of more than 120 peripheral blood samples: under 45 ophthalmopathy, about 75 hyperthyroidism and 17 progressor patients.

In this chain, TRBV30 is recombined with TRBJ1-2; the best D guess is TRBD1, with 6 bases matching. The TCR comes from a woman between 18 and 30 years old with Graves disease. Donor details come from another sample of the same person, matched by shared clones. Material: peripheral blood mononuclear cells (PBMCs), obtained at new diagnosis, from a patient treated with antithyroid drugs. The CDR3 reads CAHPDSRNYGYTF. The sequenced DNA is TGTGCCCACCCGGACAGTCGTAACTATGGCTACACCTTC.